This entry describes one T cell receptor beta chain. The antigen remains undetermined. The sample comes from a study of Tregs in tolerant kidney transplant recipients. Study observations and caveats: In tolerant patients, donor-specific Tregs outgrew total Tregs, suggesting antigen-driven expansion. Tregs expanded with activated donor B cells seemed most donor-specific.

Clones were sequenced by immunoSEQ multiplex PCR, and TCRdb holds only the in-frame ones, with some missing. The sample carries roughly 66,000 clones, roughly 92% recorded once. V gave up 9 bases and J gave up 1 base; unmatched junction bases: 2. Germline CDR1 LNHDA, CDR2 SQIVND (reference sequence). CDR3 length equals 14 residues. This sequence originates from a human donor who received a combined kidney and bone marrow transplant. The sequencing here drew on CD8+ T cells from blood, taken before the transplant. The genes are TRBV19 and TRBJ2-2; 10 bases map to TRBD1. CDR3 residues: CASRDRGNTGELFF. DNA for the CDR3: TGTGCCAGCAGGGACAGGGGGAACACCGGGGAGCTGTTTTTT.